This TCR beta chain was obtained from a study of T cells in localized non-small cell lung cancer. Repertoires were generated with immunoSEQ multiplex PCR, while TCRdb's copy carries only in-frame clones and drops some. The data hold more than 15,000 clones, with roughly 91% observed a single time. CDR3 size: 16 residues. Germline lookup yields CDR1 KGHSH and CDR2 LQKENI. The germline V and J ends were trimmed by 3 bases and 4 bases, with 18 bases remaining between them. The clonotype originates from a male donor at least 60 years old with stage II squamous cell lung carcinoma. This sample comprised peripheral blood, obtained before any cancer treatment. This chain connects TRBV18 to TRBJ1-2, with a possible D match to TRBD1 (5 bases). CDR3 sequence reads: CASSPQPGTSPYGYTF. Here the CDR3 DNA reads TGTGCCAGCTCACCGCAGCCCGGGACGTCTCCCTATGGCTACACCTTC.